Following are 17 T cell receptor beta chains from one sample sequenced in a study of human T cells and chemical hapten exposure (TCRdb year 2021). Library preparation used RACE. Sequenced using a NextSeq 500. TCRdb trimmed public reads at Q25 via fastp, called clones via MiXCR and kept in-frame beta chains. Every entry covers one CDR3 protein and lists the most common genes and DNA from its rows. Within this sample are about 380,000 distinct CDR3 sequences, with about 5.1% of them counted one time only. The leading ten clones occupy 2% to 3% of the sample. The label giving this sample's time point can be read as: pre-sensitization, week 0. According to the study, the label for this sample's treatment or condition signals: therapeutic diphenylcyclopropenone sensitization with weekly scalp DPC. Sample: whole blood, taken in connection with sensitization to the hapten diphenylcyclopropenone (DPC). The receptors stem from a woman aged 45-65 years with alopecia areata. Some clones in this sample may be carry-over from other donors' samples.

This clonotype was seen many times. The V and J genes are TRBV2 and TRBJ1-2, with D possibly being TRBD1 (6 bases). V was trimmed by 8 bases and J by 7 bases, leaving 14 bases between them. The CDR3 loop spans 12 amino acids. Germline-derived CDR1 and CDR2 are SNHLY and FYNNEI. Here the CDR3 reads CASATGYSGYTF. The CDR3 DNA reads TGTGCCAGCGCCACAGGGTATAGTGGCTACACCTTC.

The sample holds a few counts of this clonotype. V and J are TRBV12-3 or TRBV12-4 and TRBJ2-3; 10 nucleotides line up with TRBD1. Trimming at V came to 6 bases and at J to 1 base, leaving 10 bases not matched to a gene. The CDR3 totals 17 residues. DNA of the CDR3: TGTGCCAGCAGCGGGACAGGGGTCACTACCGGCACAGATACGCAGTATTTT. Translation: CASSGTGVTTGTDTQYF.

DNA for the CDR3: TGCAGTGCTAGAGGCAGGTCCTACGCCGGGGAGCTGTTTTTT. Its protein product is CSARGRSYAGELFF. This chain joins TRBV20-1 and TRBJ2-2; D gene uncertain. The CDR3 spans 14 residues. Germline-derived CDR1 and CDR2 are DFQATT and SNEGSKA (reference sequence). Trimming removed 1 base from V and 6 bases from J, with 12 bases in between.

The chain carries TRBV18 and TRBJ2-1, with D uncertain. V was clipped by 0 bases and J by 8 bases, with 20 bases between them. In germline, CDR1 is KGHSH, CDR2 LQKENI. The CDR3 loop spans 17 amino acids. The DNA for the CDR3 is TGTGCCAGCTCACCACCGATAGCCACCCTCAAAGGGCATGAGCAGTTCTTC. This translates into CASSPPIATLKGHEQFF.

This clonotype was detected many times. The genes are TRBV10-2 and TRBJ2-1, with D hard to call. Germline assignment: CDR1 WSHSY and CDR2 SAAADI. Trimming cost V 6 bases and J 0 bases, with 9 bases left between them. The CDR3 consists of 14 residues. The CDR3: CASRPANSYNEQFF. The DNA of the CDR3 is TGCGCCAGCAGGCCCGCTAACTCCTACAATGAGCAGTTCTTC.

This chain connects TRBV5-1 to TRBJ1-1, with 7 bases identical to TRBD1. There are 15 residues in the CDR3. Losses at the gene ends were 4 bases for V and 1 base for J; bases not matched to a gene: 7. In germline, CDR1 is SGHRS, CDR2 YFSETQ. CDR3 region: CASSGGWDRNTEAFF. In nucleotides, the CDR3 is TGCGCCAGCAGCGGGGGTTGGGACAGGAACACTGAAGCTTTCTTT.

This clonotype was picked up many times. CDR3 sequence reads: CSAEDRGSGYTF. The CDR3 DNA sequence: TGCAGTGCCGAAGACAGGGGAAGCGGCTACACCTTC. The chain is built from TRBV20-1 and TRBJ1-2; 8 nucleotides line up with TRBD1. The CDR3 runs 12 residues. Germline CDR1 DFQATT, CDR2 SNEGSKA (reference sequence). V gave up 6 bases and J gave up 8 bases; unmatched junction bases: 8.

Concerning this clonotype: This could be a read error, since a much larger clone is one nucleotide away. This rearrangement joins TRBV29-1 to TRBJ2-1; D might be TRBD1 (6 bases). V was shortened by 6 bases and J by 9 bases, with 12 bases between the two germline ends. This CDR3 contains 11 residues. Germline V CDR1 and CDR2: SQVTM, ANQGSEA. The CDR3 sequence is CSVGDIGEQFF. CDR3 coding DNA: TGCAGCGTGGGGGACATAGGTGAGCAGTTCTTC.

The V gene is TRBV7-9, the J gene TRBJ1-3; D call uncertain. The germline V gene has CDR1 SEHNR and CDR2 FQNEAQ (reference sequence). The CDR3 covers 13 residues. V lost 3 bases and J 6 bases, leaving 9 bases between the germline ends. CDR3 in amino acids: CASSLNTENTIYF. CDR3 DNA: TGTGCCAGCAGCTTGAATACTGAAAACACCATATATTTT.

The table lists this clonotype with many counts. V gene TRBV7-2 combines with J gene TRBJ1-1, with D unresolved. The CDR3 length is 14 residues. CDR1 is SGHTA, CDR2 FQGNSA, per germline. V was shortened by 4 bases and J by 0 bases, with 9 bases between the two germline ends. The CDR3 DNA reads as TGTGCCAGCAGCTCAACAGCCCTGAACACTGAAGCTTTCTTT. As protein: CASSSTALNTEAFF.

This clonotype was detected many times. The rearrangement uses TRBV12-3 or TRBV12-4 and TRBJ1-4; TRBD1 is a possible D gene (6 bases). The CDR3 is 14 residues long. Between the trimmed V and J ends, which lost 5 bases and 7 bases, there was a span of 14 bases. The CDR3: CASSPQGTGEKLFF. The CDR3 DNA follows: TGTGCCAGCAGTCCACAGGGTACAGGTGAAAAACTGTTTTTT.

This clonotype was found many times. The rearrangement joins TRBV7-2 to TRBJ2-3; D perhaps matches TRBD1 (9 bases). The CDR3 loop spans 17 amino acids. Per the germline V gene, CDR1 is SGHTA and CDR2 is FQGNSA. V was cut by 5 bases and J by 5 bases, with 23 bases left in between. In DNA form, the CDR3 reads TGTGCCAGCAGCCCCCCGGGGGGGACAGGGCGACGAGATACGCAGTATTTT. Protein product: CASSPPGGTGRRDTQYF.

This clonotype was seen more than once but under ten times. The chain recombines TRBV28 with TRBJ2-7, with D perhaps being TRBD1 or TRBD2 (5 bases each). Germline V gene lookup returns CDR1 MDHEN and CDR2 SYDVKM. Trimming stripped 7 bases from V and 2 bases from J, with 15 bases between. The length of the CDR3 is 14 residues. CDR3 amino acids: CASMTGRPTYEQYF. The CDR3 coding sequence is TGTGCCAGCATGACGGGACGGCCAACCTACGAGCAGTACTTC.

This clonotype came up many times. This sequence joins TRBV5-4 and TRBJ2-1, with 11 bases identical to TRBD2. CDR1 is SGHNT, CDR2 YYREEE, per germline (reference sequence). The CDR3 contains 15 residues. The V segment lost 3 bases and the J segment 8 bases; nucleotides outside the gene matches: 7. In DNA, the CDR3 is TGTGCCAGCAGCTCCTTACTAGCGGGAGTGGATGAGCAGTTCTTC. It specifies CASSSLLAGVDEQFF.

This clonotype was found a few times. This sequence joins TRBV9 and TRBJ1-2; no clear D. The length of the CDR3 is 12 residues. V dropped 4 bases and J dropped 1 base, with 5 bases sitting between them. From germline, CDR1 is SGDLS and CDR2 YYNGEE. Here the CDR3 reads CASSLNNYGYTF. The DNA of the CDR3 is TGTGCCAGCAGCCTGAATAACTATGGCTACACCTTC. Together with reference TRBV9 and TRBJ1-2, the CDR3 gives the full variable domain: DSGVTQTPKHLITATGQRVTLRCSPRSGDLSVYWYQQSLDQGLQFLIQYYNGEERAKGNILERFSAQQFPDLHSELNLSSLELGDSALYFCASSLNNYGYTFGSGTRLTVV.

The chain couples TRBV6-5 to TRBJ2-2; unclear D gene. Per the germline V gene, CDR1 is MNHEY and CDR2 is SVGAGI. The CDR3 is 12 amino acids. The V end lost 7 bases, the J end lost 6 bases, and 9 bases lay between the germline ends. As DNA, the CDR3 is TGTGCCAGCACCTCAGGAGCCGGGGAGCTGTTTTTT. Protein: CASTSGAGELFF.

This clonotype was observed at least ten times. J is TRBJ2-7 and V is TRBV10-3, with 7 bases identical to TRBD1. CDR1 and CDR2 from the germline V gene are ENHRY and SYGVKD. The CDR3 is 14 amino acids. Trimming at V came to 6 bases and at J to 4 bases, leaving 9 bases not matched to a gene. The CDR3 protein is CAISPGQSEYEQYF. CDR3 nucleotide sequence: TGTGCCATCAGCCCGGGACAGAGTGAGTACGAGCAGTACTTC.